The 26 T cell receptor beta chains reported below all come from one sample, sequenced in a study of blood T cell repertoires in COVID-19. TCRdb's copy holds only in-frame clones and misses some; the assay was immunoSEQ multiplex PCR. Here the sample spans fewer than 250,000 clones, 88% being singletons. Sequencing was done on a sample of peripheral blood. Receptors originate from a man in his forties or fifties with acute or convalescent COVID-19.

This clone has a handful of counts. V is TRBV5-1 and J is TRBJ2-3; D may match TRBD1 or TRBD2 (6 bases each). V lost 4 bases and J 6 bases, leaving 12 bases between the germline ends. Per germline, CDR1 SGHRS and CDR2 YFSETQ. There are 13 residues in the CDR3. The CDR3 sequence: CASSLGAGDTQYF. The CDR3, as DNA: TGCGCCAGCAGCCTGGGGGCGGGGGATACGCAGTATTTT.

Of note for this clone: This specimen includes other DNA sequences encoding the same CDR3. This chain joins TRBV6-5 and TRBJ1-3, with TRBD1 identical over 9 bases. The CDR3 spans 15 residues. Germline V lookup: CDR1 MNHEY, CDR2 SVGAGI. V shed 6 bases and J 1 base; nucleotides not matched to a gene: 4. The CDR3 coding sequence is TGTGCCAGCAGGGGACAGGGTCTGTCTGGAAACACCATATATTTT. Its translation: CASRGQGLSGNTIYF.

The chain uses TRBV27 and TRBJ2-1; D gene uncertain. This CDR3 region has 17 residues. Germline V CDR1 and CDR2: MNHEY, SMNVEV (reference sequence). Trimming shortened V by 0 bases and J by 7 bases, and 19 bases separated the two germline ends. The CDR3 sequence: CASSLSGAMVLMNEQFF. DNA of the CDR3: TGTGCCAGCAGTTTATCAGGAGCAATGGTCCTTATGAATGAGCAGTTCTTC.

The gene calls are TRBV27 and TRBJ2-7, with D maybe TRBD2 (6 bases). The V and J ends lost 6 bases and 0 bases respectively, with 21 bases between them. Looked up from germline, CDR1 is MNHEY and CDR2 is SMNVEV (reference sequence). This CDR3 comprises 17 residues. CDR3 nucleotide sequence: TGTGCCAGCAGCACCCTCGATAGCGGCTTCAGCTCCTACGAGCAGTACTTC. This codes for CASSTLDSGFSSYEQYF.

This clone was recorded once. The chain recombines TRBV3-1 (or the pseudogene TRBV3-2) with TRBJ1-4; TRBD1 matches 7 bases. The CDR3 has 14 residues. V dropped 4 bases and J dropped 4; count of bases not matched to a gene: 3. Germline assignment: CDR1 LGHDT and CDR2 YNNKEL (reference sequence). The CDR3 is CASSLGTDNEKLFF. The CDR3 DNA is TGTGCCAGCAGCCTGGGGACAGATAATGAAAAACTGTTTTTT.

The V gene is TRBV27, the J gene TRBJ2-3, with D possibly TRBD2 on 5 matching bases. The CDR3 runs to 15 residues. CDR1 MNHEY and CDR2 SMNVEV come from the germline V gene (reference sequence). V was cut by 4 bases and J by 3 bases, with 14 bases left in between. In nucleotides, the CDR3 is TGTGCCAGCAGTTCACGAGGGATTGGGACAGATACGCAGTATTTT. It yields the protein CASSSRGIGTDTQYF.

The chain has TRBV5-4 and TRBJ2-5; D may be TRBD1 (6 bases). In germline, CDR1 is SGHNT, CDR2 YYREEE (reference sequence). V was clipped by 4 bases and J by 5 bases, with 12 bases between them. The CDR3 length is 13 residues. The CDR3 here is CASSGGHWETQYF. DNA for the CDR3: TGTGCCAGCAGCGGGGGACATTGGGAGACCCAGTACTTC. The variable domain in full, with the rest retrieved from reference TRBV5-4 and TRBJ2-5, is ETGVTQSPTHLIKTRGQQVTLRCSSQSGHNTVSWYQQALGQGPQFIFQYYREEENGRGNFPPRFSGLQFPNYSSELNVNALELDDSALYLCASSGGHWETQYFGPGTRLLVL.

The gene calls are TRBV7-9 and TRBJ1-2; no clear D gene. Germline assignment: CDR1 SEHNR and CDR2 FQNEAQ (reference sequence). The CDR3 has 13 residues. Trimming removed 3 bases at V and 6 bases at J, with 11 bases between. The CDR3 coding sequence is TGTGCCAGCAGCTTGTCGATACGGGATGGCTACACCTTC. It translates to CASSLSIRDGYTF. Using reference TRBV7-9 and TRBJ1-2 for the parts outside the CDR3, the full variable domain is DTGVSQNPRHKITKRGQNVTFRCDPISEHNRLYWYRQTLGQGPEFLTYFQNEAQLEKSRLLSDRFSAERPKGSFSTLEIQRTEQGDSAMYLCASSLSIRDGYTFGSGTRLTVV.

The chain combines TRBV5-4 with TRBJ2-1; 10 nucleotides agree with TRBD1. The germline CDR1 and CDR2 sequences are SGHNT and YYREEE (reference sequence). Losses at the gene ends were 4 bases for V and 7 bases for J; bases not matched to a gene: 11. This CDR3 comprises 16 residues. The CDR3 sequence: CASSPKTGGAANEQFF. The CDR3, as DNA: TGTGCCAGCAGCCCGAAGACAGGGGGCGCAGCAAATGAGCAGTTCTTC. Variable domain in full (rest from reference TRBV5-4 and TRBJ2-1): ETGVTQSPTHLIKTRGQQVTLRCSSQSGHNTVSWYQQALGQGPQFIFQYYREEENGRGNFPPRFSGLQFPNYSSELNVNALELDDSALYLCASSPKTGGAANEQFFGPGTRLTVL.

This clone was picked up a small number of times. V gene TRBV6-2 or TRBV6-3 combines with J gene TRBJ2-7; 9 nucleotides agree with TRBD1. V shed 5 bases, J shed 5 bases, and the junction held 4 bases outside the gene matches. Germline CDR1 is MNHEY and CDR2 is SVGEGT. The CDR3 loop spans 13 amino acids. CDR3 sequence reads: CASSPGTGHEQYF. The CDR3 DNA reads TGTGCCAGCAGTCCCGGGACAGGGCACGAGCAGTACTTC.

The chain is built from TRBV2 and TRBJ2-4; TRBD2 matches 16 bases. From germline, CDR1 is SNHLY and CDR2 FYNNEI. After removal of 6 bases from V and 2 bases from J, the junction contained 10 bases not matched to a gene. This CDR3 has 19 amino acids. DNA for the CDR3: TGTGCCAGCAGGTTGGCGGGACTAGCGGGAGGGCCAACCAAAAACATTCAGTACTTC. Encoded protein: CASRLAGLAGGPTKNIQYF.

The rearrangement links TRBV19 to TRBJ2-1; D is perhaps TRBD2 (6 bases). Between the trimmed V and J ends, which lost 4 bases and 7 bases, there was a span of 20 bases. The CDR3 spans 16 residues. Germline-derived CDR1 and CDR2 are LNHDA and SQIVND (reference sequence). The CDR3 DNA reads TGTGCCAGTAGTACCCCTTCTGCGGGATCAGGTAATGAGCAGTTCTTC. Protein product: CASSTPSAGSGNEQFF.

The chain employs TRBV9 and TRBJ2-7, with 8 bases identical to TRBD1. J lost 4 bases, V lost 4 bases, and 7 bases had no gene match. The germline gives CDR1 SGDLS, CDR2 YYNGEE. This CDR3 has 14 amino acids. CDR3 DNA: TGTGCCAGCAGCCCCCCCGGGACAGGTTACGAGCAGTACTTC. Translation gives CASSPPGTGYEQYF.

Concerning this clone itself: Sequence at one end of the junction differs from germline and may be a read error. The chain uses TRBV7-7 and TRBJ2-1; D is unresolved. CDR1 is SSHAT, CDR2 FNYEAQ, per germline (reference sequence). The CDR3 loop spans 14 amino acids. The CDR3 DNA is TGTGCTAGCAGCGTGGATGGGCACTACAATGAGCAGTTCTTC. Protein product: CASSVDGHYNEQFF.

This clone was seen only a few times. The rearrangement uses TRBV2 and TRBJ1-2, with TRBD1 matching 9 bases. This CDR3 is built from 17 residues. The germline gives CDR1 SNHLY, CDR2 FYNNEI. The junction had 14 bases not matched to a gene; V was cut back by 5 bases and J by 4 bases. The CDR3 is CASSLDRGLYDSYGYTF. In nucleotides, the CDR3 is TGTGCCAGCAGTCTAGACAGGGGGTTATATGACTCCTATGGCTACACCTTC.

In regard to this clone: The sample carries other DNA sequences with the same CDR3. The chain joins TRBV18 to TRBJ2-2; TRBD1 matches 9 bases. Unmatched junction bases numbered 3, after V lost 3 bases and J lost 1 base. CDR1 KGHSH and CDR2 LQKENI come from the germline V gene. The CDR3 loop spans 16 amino acids. The CDR3 region is CASSPPGQGNTGELFF. The DNA of the CDR3 is TGTGCCAGCTCACCCCCGGGACAGGGGAACACCGGGGAGCTGTTTTTT.

The CDR3: CASSEWGVANTEAFF. The CDR3 DNA reads as TGCGCCAGCAGTGAATGGGGGGTAGCGAACACTGAAGCTTTCTTT. The chain employs TRBV10-1 and TRBJ1-1, with a possible D match to TRBD1 (5 bases). Trimming took 3 bases from V and 1 from J, leaving 12 bases between them. CDR3 length: 15 residues. Germline V gene lookup returns CDR1 WNHNN and CDR2 SYGVQD (reference sequence).

The V and J genes are TRBV4-2 and TRBJ2-5, with a possible D match to TRBD2 (6 bases). CDR1 is LGHNA, CDR2 YNFKEQ, per germline. The V gene lost 1 base and the J gene lost 5 bases, with 14 bases spanning the gap. This CDR3 comprises 15 residues. DNA of the CDR3: TGTGCCAGCAGCCAAGTGGGGGGTAAAGGGGAGACCCAGTACTTC. It specifies CASSQVGGKGETQYF.

As DNA, the CDR3 is TGTGCCAGCAGCGACCGGACAGGGGAGAGAGGGAGGTACGAGCAGTACTTC. Amino acid sequence: CASSDRTGERGRYEQYF. This chain connects TRBV7-2 to TRBJ2-7; 9 positions agree with TRBD1. Germline V gene lookup returns CDR1 SGHTA and CDR2 FQGNSA. CDR3 size: 17 residues. V gave up 5 bases and J gave up 4 bases; unmatched junction bases: 15.

The V and J genes are TRBV6-5 and TRBJ1-6; 8 bases are shared with TRBD1. Germline V gene lookup returns CDR1 MNHEY and CDR2 SVGAGI. V gave up 0 bases and J gave up 8 bases; unmatched junction bases: 3. The CDR3 has 15 residues. The CDR3: CASSYSTGADSPLHF. In DNA, the CDR3 is TGTGCCAGCAGTTACTCGACAGGGGCCGATTCACCCCTCCACTTT.

The table lists this clone with a few counts. The rearrangement links TRBV30 to TRBJ2-2; TRBD2 matches 7 bases. This CDR3 region has 12 residues. V was clipped by 5 bases and J by 5 bases; unmatched bases: 2. CDR1 is GTSNPN and CDR2 is SVGIG in the germline V gene (reference sequence). CDR3 nucleotide sequence: TGTGCCTGGTCGGGGGGTACCGGGGAGCTGTTTTTT. It encodes CAWSGGTGELFF.

This rearrangement joins TRBV28 to TRBJ1-2; no clear D. This CDR3 contains 14 residues. V was shortened by 2 bases and J by 5 bases, with 12 bases between the two germline ends. CDR1 MDHEN and CDR2 SYDVKM come from the germline V gene. The CDR3 reads CASSLNLPPYGYTF. DNA of the CDR3: TGTGCCAGCAGTTTAAATCTTCCCCCTTATGGCTACACCTTC.

This chain joins TRBV7-9 and TRBJ2-2; D perhaps matches TRBD2 (5 bases). This CDR3 is built from 13 residues. The V gene's germline CDR1 is SEHNR and CDR2 FQNEAQ (reference sequence). The V and J ends lost 6 bases and 6 bases respectively, with 11 bases between them. The CDR3 reads CASSQEGAGELFF. The CDR3 coding sequence is TGTGCCAGCAGTCAAGAGGGTGCCGGGGAGCTGTTTTTT.

This chain uses TRBV5-1 with TRBJ2-3; a weak D match, TRBD1 (6 bases). V lost 4 bases and J lost 3, with 15 bases in between. Germline values: CDR1 SGHRS, CDR2 YFSETQ. This CDR3 spans 15 amino acids. CDR3 coding DNA: TGCGCCAGCAGCGCGACAGGTTTTCCAACAGATACGCAGTATTTT. Protein: CASSATGFPTDTQYF.

V gene TRBV25-1 combines with J gene TRBJ2-3; D might be TRBD2 (6 bases). CDR1 and CDR2 (germline): MGHDK, SYGVNS. Trimming took 6 bases from V and 6 from J, leaving 10 bases between them. The CDR3 totals 12 residues. The CDR3 here is CASSSRGDTQYF. CDR3 coding DNA: TGTGCCAGCAGCTCTCGGGGGGATACGCAGTATTTT.

Comments on this clone: Different DNA sequences within this sample yield the same CDR3. The chain couples TRBV11-3 to TRBJ2-2; perhaps TRBD2 as D (6 bases). In germline, CDR1 is SGHNT, CDR2 YENEEA. V dropped 4 bases and J dropped 5 bases, with 11 bases sitting between them. CDR3 size: 14 residues. CDR3 in DNA: TGTGCCAGCAGCTCAGAAGGGAGGACCGGGGAGCTGTTTTTT. Translation: CASSSEGRTGELFF. Looking up the rest from reference TRBV11-3 and TRBJ2-2 gives the full variable domain: EAGVVQSPRYKIIEKKQPVAFWCNPISGHNTLYWYLQNLGQGPELLIRYENEEAVDDSQLPKDRFSAERLKGVDSTLKIQPAELGDSAVYLCASSSEGRTGELFFGEGSRLTVL.